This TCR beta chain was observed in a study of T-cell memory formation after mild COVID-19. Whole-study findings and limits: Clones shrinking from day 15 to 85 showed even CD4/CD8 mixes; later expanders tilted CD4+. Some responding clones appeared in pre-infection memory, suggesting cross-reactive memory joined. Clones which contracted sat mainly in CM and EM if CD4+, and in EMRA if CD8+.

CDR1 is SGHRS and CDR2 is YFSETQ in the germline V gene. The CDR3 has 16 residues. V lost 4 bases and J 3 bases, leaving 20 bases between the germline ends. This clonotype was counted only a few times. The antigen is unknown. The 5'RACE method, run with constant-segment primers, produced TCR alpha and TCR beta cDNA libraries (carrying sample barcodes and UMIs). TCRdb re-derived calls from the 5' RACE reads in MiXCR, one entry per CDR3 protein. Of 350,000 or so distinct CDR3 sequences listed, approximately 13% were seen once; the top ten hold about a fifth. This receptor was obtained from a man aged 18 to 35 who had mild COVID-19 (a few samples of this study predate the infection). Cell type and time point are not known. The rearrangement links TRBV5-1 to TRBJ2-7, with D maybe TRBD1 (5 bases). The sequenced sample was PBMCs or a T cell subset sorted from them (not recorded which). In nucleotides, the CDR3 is TGCGCCAGCAGCGCCCCCCTGAGCAGGGCAAACTACGAGCAGTACTTC. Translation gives CASSAPLSRANYEQYF.